This TCR beta chain was captured in a study of blood T cell repertoires in COVID-19. Whole-study context: The United States, Italy and Spain provided the acute and convalescent COVID-19 samples.

Produced via immunoSEQ multiplex PCR; TCRdb's table is partial and in-frame only. In the table there are roughly 260,000 clones, roughly 88% of which are singletons. This clone appeared once. Losses at the gene ends were 3 bases for V and 1 base for J; bases not matched to a gene: 5. CDR3 size: 16 residues. Germline V lookup: CDR1 SGHRS, CDR2 YFSETQ. The specimen sequenced was PBMCs or T cells enriched from blood (not recorded which). The sequence derives from a woman aged 50 to 60 who had recovered from COVID-19. The chain combines TRBV5-1 with TRBJ2-3, with 10 bases fitting TRBD2. CDR3 DNA sequence: TGCGCCAGCAGCTCCGGGACTAGCGAAGGCACAGATACGCAGTATTTT. Translation gives CASSSGTSEGTDTQYF.